This passage covers 27 T cell receptor beta chains from one sample sequenced in a study of regulatory T cells in long-lasting Graves disease. TCR beta libraries were built with iRepertoire HTBI primers and Arm-PCR of CDR3 regions. TCRdb redid the calling of the multiplex PCR reads with MiXCR, one entry per CDR3 protein. The sample has about half a million distinct CDR3 sequences; 12% are singletons. Time point described: newly diagnosed GD, antithyroid drugs for less than 3 months. Making the TCR library involved RNA that had been extracted from PBMCs. The same data also went into a second study, on T cells in Graves' hyperthyroidism and ophthalmopathy.

The sequencing here drew on peripheral blood mononuclear cells (PBMCs), taken at new diagnosis, from a patient treated with antithyroid drugs. Receptors were obtained from a woman aged 30 to 39 with Graves disease.

Many counts were recorded for this clonotype. The rearrangement joins TRBV7-8 to TRBJ2-7; possible D gene TRBD2, 5 bases. From germline, CDR1 is SGHVS and CDR2 FQNEAQ. The germline V and J ends were trimmed by 5 bases and 2 bases, with 19 bases remaining between them. The CDR3 spans 16 residues. The CDR3 DNA sequence: TGTGCCAGCAGCATCCCGCTAGCCGCCGCCACCTACGAGCAGTACTTC. Translated: CASSIPLAAATYEQYF.

This clonotype was counted many times. V usage is TRBV12-3 or TRBV12-4 and J usage is TRBJ1-2, with 7 bases identical to TRBD1. With V trimmed by 1 base and J by 10 bases, 6 bases remained unmatched. The CDR3 has 13 amino acids. DNA of the CDR3: TGTGCCAGCAGTTTAGTTGGAACAGGGGCCTACACCTTC. The encoded protein is CASSLVGTGAYTF.

This clonotype was observed many times. Sequence at one end of the junction differs from germline and may be a read error. The chain combines TRBV7-6 with TRBJ2-1; D ambiguous. The germline CDR1 and CDR2 sequences are SGHVS and FNYEAQ. The CDR3 sequence is 12 residues long. This chain's CDR3 is CASSLVNSPTVF. The CDR3 DNA is TGTGCCAGCAGCTTAGTTAACAGCCCCACAGTCTTC.

V is TRBV6-5 and J is TRBJ2-7; D is unresolved. Germline CDR1 is MNHEY and CDR2 is SVGAGI. V was cut by 2 bases and J by 5 bases, with 13 bases left in between. The CDR3 sequence is 14 residues long. The CDR3 DNA is TGTGCCAGCAGTTACAATTATCTAGAAGACGAGCAGTACTTC. Translation gives CASSYNYLEDEQYF.

Only a few counts were recorded for this clonotype. The DNA of the CDR3 is TGTGCCAGTAGCAACAGGGAGTGGGCCGGGGAGCTGTTTTTT. Amino acid sequence: CASSNREWAGELFF. The rearrangement uses TRBV19 and TRBJ2-2; TRBD1 is a possible D gene (6 bases). From germline, CDR1 is LNHDA and CDR2 SQIVND (reference sequence). V lost 6 bases to trimming and J lost 6 bases, with 14 bases between them. CDR3 length equals 14 residues.

This clonotype was recorded at least ten times. The chain joins TRBV19 to TRBJ2-2; tentatively, D is TRBD2 (6 bases). V lost 4 bases to trimming and J lost 5 bases, with 20 bases between them. The CDR3 totals 17 residues. Germline V lookup: CDR1 LNHDA, CDR2 SQIVND (reference sequence). The CDR3 protein is CASSSTGTLIGTGELFF. The DNA of the CDR3 is TGTGCCAGTAGTAGCACCGGGACTCTAATTGGGACCGGGGAGCTGTTTTTT.

The chain joins TRBV4-2 to TRBJ2-2, with a tentative D call TRBD2 (5 bases). The CDR3 has 15 residues. CDR1 is LGHNA and CDR2 is YNFKEQ in the germline V gene. Trimming cost V 0 bases and J 5 bases, with 10 bases left between them. CDR3 loop: CASSQEFRGTGELFF. The DNA of the CDR3 is TGTGCCAGCAGCCAAGAGTTCAGAGGGACCGGGGAGCTGTTTTTT.

This clonotype has at least ten counts. The gene calls are TRBV30 and TRBJ2-1, with 9 bases that match TRBD1. Germline V gene data show CDR1 as GTSNPN and CDR2 as SVGIG (reference sequence). V shed 7 bases, J shed 5 bases, and the junction held 9 bases outside the gene matches. The CDR3 runs to 14 residues. This CDR3 reads CAFSAGQGNNEQFF. CDR3 in DNA: TGTGCCTTTAGCGCGGGACAGGGAAACAATGAGCAGTTCTTC.

The sample holds many counts of this clonotype. V usage is TRBV15 and J usage is TRBJ2-5, with D maybe TRBD1 (5 bases). Deletions cut 0 bases from V and 5 bases from J, with 16 bases between. Germline CDR1 LNHNV, CDR2 YYDKDF (reference sequence). The length of the CDR3 is 16 residues. The CDR3 DNA sequence: TGTGCCACCAGCAGAGATTACAGTGGGGCTGGGGAGACCCAGTACTTC. It specifies CATSRDYSGAGETQYF.

This clonotype appeared many times. The chain is built from TRBV27 and TRBJ2-7; D uncertain. V lost 6 bases to trimming and J lost 2 bases, with 20 bases between them. The germline gives CDR1 MNHEY, CDR2 SMNVEV (reference sequence). The CDR3 loop spans 16 amino acids. CDR3 protein: CASSLMVLRGTYEQYF. The CDR3 DNA reads TGTGCCAGCAGCCTTATGGTACTTCGAGGAACCTACGAGCAGTACTTC.

This clonotype was observed a handful of times. The gene calls are TRBV30 and TRBJ1-1, with D maybe TRBD1 (5 bases). V was cut by 0 bases and J by 3 bases, with 14 bases left in between. The CDR3 loop spans 15 amino acids. Germline V CDR1 and CDR2: GTSNPN, SVGIG (reference sequence). Written as DNA, the CDR3 is TGTGCCTGGAGTGTTGGCTATTCCAGGGACACTGAAGCTTTCTTT. Translation: CAWSVGYSRDTEAFF.

This clonotype was recorded many times. This chain connects TRBV11-2 to TRBJ2-2; 10 bases match TRBD1. Germline V lookup: CDR1 SGHAT, CDR2 FQNNGV. V was clipped by 7 bases and J by 2 bases; unmatched bases: 19. CDR3 length: 20 amino acids. CDR3 nucleotides: TGTGCCAGCACGTCCATCCGGGGGGACAGGGGAACGACCAACACCGGGGAGCTGTTTTTT. It codes for CASTSIRGDRGTTNTGELFF.

This clonotype has ten or more counts. This chain links TRBV28 with TRBJ2-3; no reliable D call. The CDR3 sequence is 15 residues long. V lost 6 bases, J lost 0 bases, and 13 bases lay in between. Germline V lookup: CDR1 MDHEN, CDR2 SYDVKM. The CDR3 DNA reads as TGTGCCAGCAGCCCGCAACCGAGAAGCACAGATACGCAGTATTTT. The encoded protein is CASSPQPRSTDTQYF.

This clonotype was detected many times. The rearrangement uses TRBV7-9 and TRBJ2-7, with D unclear. Germline V gives CDR1 SEHNR, CDR2 FQNEAQ (reference sequence). V was pared by 1 base and J by 6 bases, with 13 bases between. CDR3 length equals 14 residues. CDR3 protein: CASSLEVRSGEQYF. Here the CDR3 DNA reads TGTGCCAGCAGCTTAGAGGTCAGGTCGGGCGAGCAGTACTTC.

This rearrangement joins TRBV6-1 to TRBJ1-2; 8 nucleotides line up with TRBD1. The V and J ends lost 4 bases and 0 bases, in that order; junction bases with no gene match: 4. CDR1 is MNHNS, CDR2 SASEGT, per germline. The CDR3 is 15 amino acids. In nucleotides, the CDR3 is TGTGCCAGCAGTGCCGGGACAGGAGCTAACTATGGCTACACCTTC. Protein: CASSAGTGANYGYTF.

At least ten counts were recorded for this clonotype. This sequence joins TRBV7-2 and TRBJ2-7; D unclear. The CDR3 sequence is 15 residues long. CDR1 SGHTA and CDR2 FQGNSA come from the germline V gene. V gave up 2 bases and J gave up 0 bases, with 11 bases separating them. CDR3 region: CASSLRAASSYEQYF. DNA for the CDR3: TGTGCCAGCAGCTTACGGGCCGCCTCCTCCTACGAGCAGTACTTC. Supplemented by reference TRBV7-2 and TRBJ2-7, the full variable domain reads GAGVSQSPSNKVTEKGKDVELRCDPISGHTALYWYRQSLGQGLEFLIYFQGNSAPDKSGLPSDRFSAERTGGSVSTLTIQRTQQEDSAVYLCASSLRAASSYEQYFGPGTRLTVT.

This clonotype turned up a few times. V is TRBV27 and J is TRBJ1-1, with D possibly matching TRBD1 (5 bases). Germline V CDR1 and CDR2: MNHEY, SMNVEV (reference sequence). Trimming removed 4 bases at V and 0 bases at J, with 18 bases between. This CDR3 contains 17 residues. CDR3 nucleotide sequence: TGTGCCAGCAGTTCTTTCCCCGGGGGGGGGGTGAACACTGAAGCTTTCTTT. It codes for CASSSFPGGGVNTEAFF.

Comment on this clonotype: This could be a read error, since a much larger clone is one nucleotide away. The chain has TRBV7-2 and TRBJ2-7, with 14 bases aligning to TRBD2. Germline-derived CDR1 and CDR2 are SGHTA and FQGNSA. The J segment lost 5 bases and the V segment lost 5 bases, leaving 2 bases of the junction unmatched. The CDR3 has 14 residues. The CDR3 protein is CASSPTSGRDEQYF. The CDR3 DNA reads TGTGCCAGCAGCCCGACTAGCGGGAGGGACGAGCAGTACTTC.

This rearrangement joins TRBV2 to TRBJ1-6; 8 bases agree with TRBD1. The CDR3 is 14 residues long. V gave up 5 bases and J gave up 6 bases; unmatched junction bases: 3. Germline lookup yields CDR1 SNHLY and CDR2 FYNNEI. CDR3 protein: CASSWTGTNSPLHF. In DNA, the CDR3 is TGTGCCAGCAGTTGGACAGGGACTAATTCACCCCTCCACTTT.

Notes on this clonotype: A much larger clone differs from this one at a single base, so this may be a read error. The rearrangement joins TRBV2 to TRBJ2-7; 9 nucleotides agree with TRBD2. After removal of 5 bases from V and 4 bases from J, the junction contained 15 bases not matched to a gene. Germline V gene sequence: CDR1 SNHLY, CDR2 FYNNEI. This CDR3 contains 17 residues. CDR3 sequence (DNA): TGTGCCAGCAGTCCATCTCTGGGTAGCGGGAGACCTTACGAGCAGTACTTC. Its translation is CASSPSLGSGRPYEQYF.

This clonotype occurred many times. This rearrangement joins TRBV6-1 to TRBJ1-2, with a weak D call TRBD1 (5 bases). V was cut by 4 bases and J by 1 base, with 10 bases left in between. Looked up from germline, CDR1 is MNHNS and CDR2 is SASEGT. This CDR3 has 14 residues. The DNA of the CDR3 is TGTGCCAGCAGTGGACAGATCGATAACTATGGCTACACCTTC. Protein sequence: CASSGQIDNYGYTF.

This clonotype was observed a few times. Lacking the conserved final phenylalanine or tryptophan, this CDR3 likely reflects a read error. This rearrangement joins TRBV3-1 to TRBJ2-1, with TRBD2 matching 10 bases. This CDR3 comprises 14 residues. V was pared by 2 bases and J by 7 bases, with 2 bases of the junction left unmatched. Looked up from germline, CDR1 is LGHDT and CDR2 is YNNKEL (reference sequence). CDR3 region: CASSQSSGSNEQFL. CDR3 bases: TGTGCCAGCAGCCAATCTAGCGGGAGTAATGAGCAGTTCCTC.

This clonotype appeared many times. The V gene is TRBV28, the J gene TRBJ2-3; 7 bases are a match to TRBD2. The CDR3 totals 17 residues. V lost 1 base to trimming and J lost 5 bases; unmatched junction nucleotides: 12. Germline CDR1 is MDHEN and CDR2 is SYDVKM. The CDR3 DNA reads as TGTGCCAGCAGTTTATCACTCATGAGACTAGCAGGAGATACGCAGTATTTT. Protein sequence: CASSLSLMRLAGDTQYF.

Many counts were recorded for this clonotype. V and J are TRBV2 and TRBJ2-1, with TRBD2 matching 10 bases. V lost 1 base and J lost 9; bases outside the gene matches: 9. The CDR3 is made up of 16 amino acids. Germline CDR1 SNHLY, CDR2 FYNNEI. The CDR3 DNA follows: TGTGCCAGCAGTGAAGGAGCGGGAGGGCCGATGGGTGAGCAGTTCTTC. The encoded protein is CASSEGAGGPMGEQFF.

This clonotype was observed many times. The CDR3 DNA sequence: TGCAGTGCTAGAGCCCAGACAGGCGGCCATGTGCCCCAGCATTTT. Protein product: CSARAQTGGHVPQHF. The chain is built from TRBV20-1 and TRBJ1-5; D is possibly TRBD1 (6 bases). This CDR3 region has 15 residues. Per the germline V gene, CDR1 is DFQATT and CDR2 is SNEGSKA (reference sequence). V shed 1 base and J shed 9 bases, with 19 bases lying between them.

V usage is TRBV7-2 and J usage is TRBJ2-7; perhaps TRBD2 as D (6 bases). The CDR3 extends over 19 amino acids. The germline V gene has CDR1 SGHTA and CDR2 FQGNSA. Trimming took off 0 bases at V and 5 bases at J, with 26 bases between the two ends. The CDR3 DNA sequence: TGTGCCAGCAGCTTAGCGCTGGTGGCGGGAAGCAAGCAGTTCGACGAGCAGTACTTC. Protein product: CASSLALVAGSKQFDEQYF.

The sample holds a few counts of this clonotype. The chain carries TRBV4-3 and TRBJ2-3, with TRBD2 identical over 8 bases. The germline CDR1 and CDR2 sequences are LGHNA and YSLEER. The CDR3 is made up of 14 amino acids. After removal of 0 bases from V and 8 bases from J, the junction contained 4 bases not matched to a gene. The CDR3: CASSQEFSGTTQYF. The CDR3 nucleotides are TGCGCCAGCAGCCAAGAGTTTAGCGGGACTACGCAGTATTTT.